A selection of T cell receptor beta chains follows, all from one sample in a study of T cells expressing NK-cell markers. TCRdb processed the 5' RACE reads again and assigns one entry to each CDR3 protein, with no DNA. The sample holds about 390,000 distinct CDR3 sequences. Sequencing was carried out using blood T cells: a sorted CD56 or NKG2C T cell subset, CD4+ or CD8+ T cells, or bulk PBMC T cells (not recorded which). These receptors originate from a woman aged 50 to 60 in good health. CDR3s include the opening cysteine and the closing phenylalanine or tryptophan.

TRBJ2-5,TRBV7-9,CASSPRAGGPETQYF
TRBJ1-1,TRBV12-3/TRBV12-4,CASNSGGAFAEAFF
TRBJ2-5,TRBV6-6,CASQSRDRKETQYF
TRBJ2-7,TRBV5-1,CASSPGLAGGQSYEQYF
TRBJ2-1,TRBV12-3/TRBV12-4,CASIPAGEGMYNEQFF
TRBJ2-7,TRBV3-1,CASSRASGRLYEQYF
TRBJ2-7,TRBV24-1,CATSSDRVHEQYF
TRBJ1-3,TRBV5-1,CASSSGTGRGNTIYF
TRBJ2-5,TRBV6-1,CASRVWRRQETQYF
TRBJ2-7,TRBV5-1,CASSWRDSAYEQYF
TRBJ2-2,TRBV2,CASSIDGDTGELFF
TRBJ2-7,TRBV12-3/TRBV12-4,CASTRGGSEQYF
TRBJ1-1,TRBV5-1,CASSSGWTEAFF
TRBJ2-7,TRBV3-1,CASRLAGVYEQYF
TRBJ2-2,TRBV7-9,CASSPGTGGDTGELFF
TRBJ2-5,TRBV29-1,CSFRGSFQETQYF
TRBJ2-5,TRBV20-1,CSARSLAVETQYF
TRBJ1-1,TRBV11-1,CASSLMGKNTEAFF
TRBJ2-7,TRBV12-5,CASGFVAEQYF
TRBJ2-7,TRBV29-1,CSVEGSETAYEQYF
TRBJ2-1,TRBV20-1,CSARDPGKSSYNEQFF
TRBJ1-2,TRBV5-1,CASSLQPGVDYGYTF
TRBJ2-3,TRBV10-3,CANSGTGALTDTQYF
TRBJ2-7,TRBV27,CASGEFGPNYEQYF
TRBJ2-3,TRBV29-1,CSVVGGPAQYF
TRBJ2-7,TRBV11-2,CASSLPGLAGGREQYF
TRBJ2-1,TRBV29-1,CSVWTSGRPYNEQFF
TRBJ2-3,TRBV6-5,CASSPGTSNTDTQYF
TRBJ2-2,TRBV12-3/TRBV12-4,CASRGRDTGELFF